One and the same sample provided the 14 T cell receptor beta chains below, sequenced in a study of control samples from healthy donors and cancer patients. Data came from immunoSEQ multiplex PCR; TCRdb stores just in-frame clones and leaves some out. The profile shows some 130,000 clones, approximately 92% of them singletons. Sequencing used blood. All receptors come from a woman in her forties or fifties in good health.

This chain uses TRBV5-1 with TRBJ2-7; no firm D call. The CDR3 sequence is 14 residues long. CDR1 is SGHRS and CDR2 is YFSETQ in the germline V gene. The germline V and J ends were trimmed by 4 bases and 2 bases, with 13 bases remaining between them. The CDR3: CASSPGMGPYEQYF. DNA for the CDR3: TGCGCCAGCAGCCCCGGAATGGGTCCCTACGAGCAGTACTTC.

The chain carries TRBV15 and TRBJ1-4; 9 bases line up with TRBD1. J was trimmed by 6 bases and V by 1 base; bases with no gene match: 9. CDR1 LNHNV and CDR2 YYDKDF come from the germline V gene (reference sequence). The CDR3 is 17 amino acids. The CDR3 nucleotides read TGTGCCACCAGCAGAGCTTCGGGGGACAGGGTAGATGAAAAACTGTTTTTT. Its translation: CATSRASGDRVDEKLFF. Combining the CDR3 with reference TRBV15 and TRBJ1-4 gives the whole variable domain DAMVIQNPRYQVTQFGKPVTLSCSQTLNHNVMYWYQQKSSQAPKLLFHYYDKDFNNEADTPDNFQSRRPNTSFCFLDIRSPGLGDTAMYLCATSRASGDRVDEKLFFGSGTQLSVL.

The chain has TRBV25-1 and TRBJ1-6; the D gene is possibly TRBD1 (5 bases). Germline V lookup: CDR1 MGHDK, CDR2 SYGVNS. The CDR3 loop spans 14 amino acids. Trimming pared 4 bases from V and 6 bases from J, leaving 10 bases between. The CDR3 coding sequence is TGTGCCAGCAGTGGTCTCGGGACTAATTCACCCCTCCACTTT. Translating it yields CASSGLGTNSPLHF.

The V gene is TRBV10-2, the J gene TRBJ1-2; TRBD1 matches 7 bases. Trimming cost V 3 bases and J 2 bases; bases outside gene matches: 3. Germline assignment: CDR1 WSHSY and CDR2 SAAADI. The CDR3 loop spans 14 amino acids. CDR3 coding DNA: TGCGCCAGCAGTGATCACAGGGGAAACTATGGCTACACCTTC. Amino acid sequence: CASSDHRGNYGYTF.

The chain employs TRBV7-8 and TRBJ2-3; the D gene is possibly TRBD2 (7 bases). V gave up 2 bases and J gave up 1 base, with 10 bases separating them. The CDR3 is 15 residues long. The germline V gene encodes CDR1 SGHVS and CDR2 FQNEAQ. The CDR3 here is CASSLKGGGTDTQYF. As DNA, the CDR3 is TGTGCCAGCAGCTTAAAGGGGGGGGGCACAGATACGCAGTATTTT. Variable domain in full (rest from reference TRBV7-8 and TRBJ2-3): GAGVSQSPRYKVAKRGQDVALRCDPISGHVSLFWYQQALGQGPEFLTYFQNEAQLDKSGLPSDRFFAERPEGSVSTLKIQRTQQEDSAVYLCASSLKGGGTDTQYFGPGTRLTVL.

This chain links TRBV6-5 with TRBJ2-1, with D hard to call. The CDR3 length is 15 residues. Germline CDR1 MNHEY, CDR2 SVGAGI. V gave up 0 bases and J gave up 0 bases, with 6 bases separating them. CDR3 loop: CASSYSVNSYNEQFF. CDR3 nucleotide sequence: TGTGCCAGCAGTTACTCGGTTAACTCCTACAATGAGCAGTTCTTC.

V usage is TRBV30 and J usage is TRBJ2-7, with a weak D call TRBD1 (6 bases). The V gene lost 8 bases and the J gene lost 3 bases, with 17 bases spanning the gap. Germline CDR1 and CDR2: GTSNPN and SVGIG (reference sequence). CDR3 size: 13 residues. CDR3 sequence (DNA): TGTGCCGGAGAACAGGGCACGATCTACGAGCAGTACTTC. Encoded protein: CAGEQGTIYEQYF.

This chain connects TRBV9 to TRBJ1-4; 9 bases are a match to TRBD1. The germline V gene has CDR1 SGDLS and CDR2 YYNGEE. The CDR3 spans 15 residues. The J segment lost 6 bases and the V segment lost 3 bases, leaving 6 bases of the junction unmatched. CDR3 DNA: TGTGCCAGCAGCGCCACAGGGGGCCGTGATGAAAAACTGTTTTTT. Protein: CASSATGGRDEKLFF.

This chain connects TRBV7-8 to TRBJ1-2; 8 nucleotides align to TRBD1. V lost 2 bases and J lost 4; bases outside the gene matches: 9. The CDR3 is made up of 16 amino acids. Germline V gene sequence: CDR1 SGHVS, CDR2 FQNEAQ. The CDR3 spells CASSLSRDRWAYGYTF. The CDR3 DNA follows: TGTGCCAGCAGCTTATCTAGGGACAGGTGGGCCTATGGCTACACCTTC.

The chain is built from TRBV4-1 and TRBJ1-1; D unresolved. CDR1 is MGHRA, CDR2 YSYEKL, per germline. The CDR3 extends over 14 amino acids. V was pared by 0 bases and J by 10 bases, with 15 bases between. The CDR3 DNA reads TGCGCCAGCAGCCAAGAAACCACAAACGGGAGAGCTTTCTTT. Protein sequence: CASSQETTNGRAFF.

The chain recombines TRBV13 with TRBJ1-4; no firm D call. This CDR3 is 15 amino acids long. The V end lost 5 bases, the J end lost 5 bases, and 15 bases lay between the germline ends. Germline-derived CDR1 and CDR2 are PRHDT and FYEKMQ (reference sequence). CDR3 in amino acids: CASSHSGQKNEKLFF. CDR3 nucleotides: TGTGCCAGCAGCCACTCTGGTCAGAAGAATGAAAAACTGTTTTTT.

V is TRBV5-4 and J is TRBJ1-6; 8 nucleotides line up with TRBD1. After removal of 5 bases from V and 5 bases from J, the junction contained 6 bases not matched to a gene. In germline, CDR1 is SGHNT, CDR2 YYREEE (reference sequence). The length of the CDR3 is 15 residues. The DNA of the CDR3 is TGTGCCAGCAGGCAGGGGGCAGGAAATAATTCACCCCTCCACTTT. Residues: CASRQGAGNNSPLHF.

The chain links TRBV27 to TRBJ2-7; tentative D call: TRBD2 (5 bases). The CDR3 has 14 amino acids. Between the trimmed V and J ends, which lost 0 bases and 6 bases, there was a span of 12 bases. Germline loops: CDR1 MNHEY, CDR2 SMNVEV (reference sequence). The CDR3, as DNA: TGTGCCAGCAGTTTATCATTATGGGGAGTCGAGCAGTACTTC. It is translated as CASSLSLWGVEQYF.

V usage is TRBV10-3 and J usage is TRBJ2-6; 7 nucleotides line up with TRBD1. The CDR3 extends over 16 amino acids. The J segment lost 4 bases and the V segment lost 10 bases, leaving 13 bases of the junction unmatched. Germline V lookup: CDR1 ENHRY, CDR2 SYGVKD. CDR3 protein: CATETGLLSGANVLTF. The CDR3 DNA reads TGTGCCACTGAGACAGGGTTGTTGAGCGGGGCCAACGTCCTGACTTTC.